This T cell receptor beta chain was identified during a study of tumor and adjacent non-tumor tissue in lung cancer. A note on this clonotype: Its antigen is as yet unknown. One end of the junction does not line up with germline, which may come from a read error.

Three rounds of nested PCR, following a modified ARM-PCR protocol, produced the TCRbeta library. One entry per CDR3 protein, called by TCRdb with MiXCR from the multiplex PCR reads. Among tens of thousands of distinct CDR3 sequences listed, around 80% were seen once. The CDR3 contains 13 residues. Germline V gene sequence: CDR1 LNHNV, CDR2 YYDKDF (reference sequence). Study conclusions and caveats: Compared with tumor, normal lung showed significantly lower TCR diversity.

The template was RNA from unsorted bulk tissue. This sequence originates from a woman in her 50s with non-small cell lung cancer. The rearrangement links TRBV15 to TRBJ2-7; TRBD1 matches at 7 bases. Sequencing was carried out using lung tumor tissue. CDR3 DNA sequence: TGTGCCACCAGCAGAGATAGGGGTCAGGACAGGATATTC. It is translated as CATSRDRGQDRIF.